A selection of T cell receptor beta chains follows, all from one sample in a study of cytomegalovirus exposure and HLA in healthy donors. Sequenced by immunoSEQ multiplex PCR; TCRdb stores in-frame clones only, minus some. The table shows 90,000 to 100,000 clones, with roughly three quarters occurring only once. Sample: PBMCs. The receptors stem from a woman in her fifties or sixties in good health and CMV-seronegative. The CDR3 runs from the conserved cysteine through the conserved F or W. The order of the fields is D gene, V gene, J gene, clone size, CDR3 DNA, CDR3 protein. A D gene is named only where the DNA matches it firmly. The listing skips clone size in some rows; elsewhere it reads once, few, many or a size class.

d_gene: -
v_gene: TRBV6-5
j_gene: TRBJ1-1
abundance: -
CDR3nt: TGTGCCAGCACTCCCGTGGGGCTAGAGGACACTGAAGCTTTCTTT
CDR3aa: CASTPVGLEDTEAFF

d_gene: -
v_gene: TRBV1
j_gene: TRBJ2-7
abundance: -
CDR3nt: TGCACCAGCAGCCAAGGGTCCGGGACAGGCTCCTACGAGCAGTACTTC
CDR3aa: CTSSQGSGTGSYEQYF

d_gene: TRBD2
v_gene: TRBV5-6
j_gene: TRBJ2-2
abundance: once
CDR3nt: TGTGCCAGCAGCTTGGGGGGGACTAGCGGGAGCGGCGGGGAGCTGTTTTTT
CDR3aa: CASSLGGTSGSGGELFF

d_gene: -
v_gene: TRBV4-3
j_gene: TRBJ2-2
abundance: -
CDR3nt: TGCGCCAGCAGCCAAGATCCCTTGAACACCGGGGAGCTGTTTTTT
CDR3aa: CASSQDPLNTGELFF

d_gene: TRBD2
v_gene: TRBV5-1
j_gene: TRBJ2-1
abundance: -
CDR3nt: TGCGCCAGCACCCTTCTAGCGGGAGGGGGCAATGAGCAGTTCTTC
CDR3aa: CASTLLAGGGNEQFF

d_gene: -
v_gene: TRBV12-5
j_gene: TRBJ2-5
abundance: -
CDR3nt: TGTGCTAGTGCCGGGGAGACCCAGTACTTC
CDR3aa: CASAGETQYF

d_gene: TRBD1
v_gene: TRBV7-2
j_gene: TRBJ1-2
abundance: -
CDR3nt: TGTGCCAGCAGCGGACAGGGGCGGAGATATGGCTACACCTTC
CDR3aa: CASSGQGRRYGYTF

d_gene: -
v_gene: TRBV4-3
j_gene: TRBJ2-2
abundance: -
CDR3nt: TGCGCCAGCAGCCCTCGAGTAGAGGGGGTCCCCACCGGGGAGCTGTTTTTT
CDR3aa: CASSPRVEGVPTGELFF

d_gene: TRBD1
v_gene: TRBV5-6
j_gene: TRBJ1-3
abundance: -
CDR3nt: TGTGCCAGCAGCCCTTGGACAGGGGCCGGAAACACCATATATTTT
CDR3aa: CASSPWTGAGNTIYF

d_gene: TRBD1
v_gene: TRBV18
j_gene: TRBJ1-6
abundance: once
CDR3nt: TGTGCCAGCTCGCCGGGACAGATCAATTCACCCCTCCACTTT
CDR3aa: CASSPGQINSPLHF

d_gene: -
v_gene: TRBV5-6
j_gene: TRBJ1-4
abundance: few
CDR3nt: TGTGCCAGCAGCTTGAAGGACAGCGGTGAAAAACTGTTTTTT
CDR3aa: CASSLKDSGEKLFF

d_gene: -
v_gene: TRBV28
j_gene: TRBJ1-1
abundance: -
CDR3nt: TGTGCCAGCGCAAACCGGTGGAACACTGAAGCTTTCTTT
CDR3aa: CASANRWNTEAFF

d_gene: -
v_gene: TRBV4-1
j_gene: TRBJ1-4
abundance: -
CDR3nt: TGCGCCAGCAGCCGACTAACCGGTGAAAAACTGTTTTTT
CDR3aa: CASSRLTGEKLFF

d_gene: TRBD1
v_gene: TRBV7-2
j_gene: TRBJ1-4
abundance: -
CDR3nt: TGTGCCAGCAGTGGACAGGGGGGAGAAAAACTGTTTTTT
CDR3aa: CASSGQGGEKLFF

d_gene: -
v_gene: TRBV6-5
j_gene: TRBJ1-5
abundance: -
CDR3nt: TGTGCCAGCGGAGCTGGGGCCGGCGGCAATCAGCCCCAGCATTTT
CDR3aa: CASGAGAGGNQPQHF

d_gene: -
v_gene: TRBV18
j_gene: TRBJ2-7
abundance: once
CDR3nt: TGTGCCAGCTCACCAAGCGGAAGCTCCTACGAGCAGTACTTC
CDR3aa: CASSPSGSSYEQYF

d_gene: TRBD1
v_gene: TRBV19
j_gene: TRBJ1-4
abundance: -
CDR3nt: TGTGCCAGCCGAAACAGGGGTCTAAATGAAAAACTGTTTTTT
CDR3aa: CASRNRGLNEKLFF

d_gene: TRBD1
v_gene: TRBV5-4
j_gene: TRBJ2-5
abundance: -
CDR3nt: TGTGCCAGCAGGAACCGGGACAGAAAGACCCAGTACTTC
CDR3aa: CASRNRDRKTQYF

d_gene: TRBD2
v_gene: TRBV7-9
j_gene: TRBJ2-7
abundance: -
CDR3nt: TGTGCCAGCAGCTTAGGGGCGGGAGTTGACGAGCAGTACTTC
CDR3aa: CASSLGAGVDEQYF

d_gene: -
v_gene: TRBV1
j_gene: TRBJ2-2
abundance: -
CDR3nt: TGCACCAGCCGCAGGGCGGGGCCGAACACCGGGGAGCTGTTTTTT
CDR3aa: CTSRRAGPNTGELFF

d_gene: -
v_gene: TRBV7-9
j_gene: TRBJ1-2
abundance: -
CDR3nt: TGTGCCAGCAGCTCGCAGGGGAGAGCTGGCTACACCTTC
CDR3aa: CASSSQGRAGYTF

d_gene: TRBD1
v_gene: TRBV2
j_gene: TRBJ2-5
abundance: -
CDR3nt: TGTGCCAGTAAGGGACAGGGAGAGACCCAGTACTTC
CDR3aa: CASKGQGETQYF

d_gene: TRBD2
v_gene: TRBV30
j_gene: TRBJ2-3
abundance: -
CDR3nt: TGTGCCTGGAGTGTACGGGGGGGGTACACAGATACGCAGTATTTT
CDR3aa: CAWSVRGGYTDTQYF

d_gene: TRBD1
v_gene: TRBV27
j_gene: TRBJ2-5
abundance: -
CDR3nt: TGTGCCAGCAGCATACAGGGGTACCAAGAGACCCAGTACTTC
CDR3aa: CASSIQGYQETQYF

d_gene: TRBD2
v_gene: TRBV5-4
j_gene: TRBJ2-7
abundance: -
CDR3nt: TGTGCCAGCAGCCCTGGACTAGCGGGGGAGAGCTCCTACGAGCAGTACTTC
CDR3aa: CASSPGLAGESSYEQYF

d_gene: TRBD2
v_gene: TRBV7-6
j_gene: TRBJ2-3
abundance: -
CDR3nt: TGTGCCAGCAGCTTAAGGGCGGGAGGGGTCACAGATACGCAGTATTTT
CDR3aa: CASSLRAGGVTDTQYF

d_gene: -
v_gene: TRBV5-1
j_gene: TRBJ2-3
abundance: -
CDR3nt: TGCGCCAGCAGCTTGCGGGGCGGGGCTAGCACAGATACGCAGTATTTT
CDR3aa: CASSLRGGASTDTQYF

d_gene: -
v_gene: TRBV28
j_gene: TRBJ1-3
abundance: -
CDR3nt: TGTGCCAGCAGTTCGACCGGGGAGGCTGGAAACACCATATATTTT
CDR3aa: CASSSTGEAGNTIYF

d_gene: TRBD1
v_gene: TRBV6-5
j_gene: TRBJ2-2
abundance: once
CDR3nt: TGTGCCAGCAGGCAGGGACAGGCTGGGGCCGGGGAGCTGTTTTTT
CDR3aa: CASRQGQAGAGELFF

d_gene: TRBD2
v_gene: TRBV5-1
j_gene: TRBJ2-3
abundance: -
CDR3nt: TGCGCCAGCAGCTTGGTGAACGCGGGAGGCACAGATACGCAGTATTTT
CDR3aa: CASSLVNAGGTDTQYF

d_gene: -
v_gene: TRBV7-2
j_gene: TRBJ1-2
abundance: -
CDR3nt: TGTGCCAGCAGCCCCACCCAGGGGAACTATGGCTACACCTTC
CDR3aa: CASSPTQGNYGYTF

d_gene: -
v_gene: TRBV5-4
j_gene: TRBJ1-2
abundance: -
CDR3nt: TGTGCCAGCAGCTTCCAGGGACTGGAGGAGGGCTACACCTTC
CDR3aa: CASSFQGLEEGYTF

d_gene: -
v_gene: TRBV28
j_gene: TRBJ1-1
abundance: -
CDR3nt: TGTGCCAGCAGTCTCGTTCCTTACCCACAGGAGATCGACACTGAAGCTTTCTTT
CDR3aa: CASSLVPYPQEIDTEAFF

d_gene: -
v_gene: TRBV6-4
j_gene: TRBJ1-3
abundance: -
CDR3nt: TGTGCCAGCAGTGACTCGCACAGTGGCTCTGGAAACACCATATATTTT
CDR3aa: CASSDSHSGSGNTIYF

d_gene: -
v_gene: TRBV23-1
j_gene: TRBJ2-2
abundance: -
CDR3nt: TGCGCCAGCTCCCCTTTTAGCGGGGAGCTGTTTTTT
CDR3aa: CASSPFSGELFF

d_gene: -
v_gene: TRBV6-5
j_gene: TRBJ1-2
abundance: -
CDR3nt: TGTGCCAGCAGTTACTCTCAGGGTCAGAACTATGGCTACACCTTC
CDR3aa: CASSYSQGQNYGYTF

d_gene: -
v_gene: TRBV7-2
j_gene: TRBJ2-1
abundance: -
CDR3nt: TGTGCCAGCAGTCCCCCCGGAGGGAACTCCTACAATGAGCAGTTCTTC
CDR3aa: CASSPPGGNSYNEQFF

d_gene: TRBD2
v_gene: TRBV7-2
j_gene: TRBJ2-7
abundance: -
CDR3nt: TGTGCCAGCAGCTTAGAGGGAGAAGCGGGAGATCCACGGGACGAGCAGTACTTC
CDR3aa: CASSLEGEAGDPRDEQYF

d_gene: -
v_gene: TRBV19
j_gene: TRBJ1-1
abundance: -
CDR3nt: TGTGCCAGTAGTATAACGGGTGGCCCTGAAGCTTTCTTT
CDR3aa: CASSITGGPEAFF

d_gene: TRBD2
v_gene: TRBV6-6
j_gene: TRBJ2-5
abundance: -
CDR3nt: TGTGCCAGCAGTCGGGGGGGCGGGAGGGCCGGAGAGACCCAGTACTTC
CDR3aa: CASSRGGGRAGETQYF

d_gene: -
v_gene: TRBV29-1
j_gene: TRBJ2-5
abundance: -
CDR3nt: TGCAGCGTGCTATACCAAGAGACCCAGTACTTC
CDR3aa: CSVLYQETQYF

d_gene: -
v_gene: TRBV15
j_gene: TRBJ2-3
abundance: once
CDR3nt: TGTGCCACCAGCAGAGACCGAGGGAGGGGGGATACGCAGTATTTT
CDR3aa: CATSRDRGRGDTQYF

d_gene: -
v_gene: TRBV19
j_gene: TRBJ2-1
abundance: once
CDR3nt: TGTGCCAGTAGTATAGAGTTCAACAATGAGCAGTTCTTC
CDR3aa: CASSIEFNNEQFF

d_gene: TRBD1
v_gene: TRBV7-2
j_gene: TRBJ1-1
abundance: -
CDR3nt: TGTGCCAGCAGCCTCTGGGGACAGGGCATGAACACTGAAGCTTTCTTT
CDR3aa: CASSLWGQGMNTEAFF

d_gene: -
v_gene: TRBV15
j_gene: TRBJ2-5
abundance: -
CDR3nt: TGTGCCACCAGCAGAGATCCGGAGGGGACCCAGTACTTC
CDR3aa: CATSRDPEGTQYF

d_gene: TRBD1
v_gene: TRBV6-5
j_gene: TRBJ2-7
abundance: few
CDR3nt: TGTGCCAGCAGTCGGGACAGGGGTTACGAGCAGTACTTC
CDR3aa: CASSRDRGYEQYF

d_gene: TRBD1
v_gene: TRBV19
j_gene: TRBJ1-5
abundance: few
CDR3nt: TGTGCCAGTAGTCTCTCGGGACAGGGGGAGGGTCAGCCCCAGCATTTT
CDR3aa: CASSLSGQGEGQPQHF

d_gene: -
v_gene: TRBV20-1
j_gene: TRBJ1-4
abundance: -
CDR3nt: TGCAGTGCTAGAGTTACAGGCGAACTGTTTTTT
CDR3aa: CSARVTGELFF

d_gene: -
v_gene: TRBV7-9
j_gene: TRBJ2-4
abundance: -
CDR3nt: TGTGCCAGCAGCATAACGGGAAACTCCATTCAGTACTTC
CDR3aa: CASSITGNSIQYF

d_gene: TRBD1
v_gene: TRBV2
j_gene: TRBJ2-7
abundance: -
CDR3nt: TGTGCCAGCAGCTCACGGGACAGCTACCTACGAGTGGAGTACTTC
CDR3aa: CASSSRDSYLRVEYF

d_gene: -
v_gene: TRBV30
j_gene: TRBJ1-5
abundance: -
CDR3nt: TGTGCCTGGAGCGGTGGGGCTAGTCAGCCCCAGCATTTT
CDR3aa: CAWSGGASQPQHF

d_gene: -
v_gene: TRBV28
j_gene: TRBJ1-4
abundance: once
CDR3nt: TGTGCCAGCAGCCCCCGCACTGTCGCTAATGAAAAACTGTTTTTT
CDR3aa: CASSPRTVANEKLFF

d_gene: TRBD1
v_gene: TRBV7-6
j_gene: TRBJ2-7
abundance: -
CDR3nt: TGTGCCAGCAGCTCCTTGGGACAGATCCACGAGCAGTACTTC
CDR3aa: CASSSLGQIHEQYF

d_gene: -
v_gene: TRBV6-5
j_gene: TRBJ2-1
abundance: -
CDR3nt: TGTGCCAGCAGTTACTCGAGTAACTCCAATGAGCAGTTCTTC
CDR3aa: CASSYSSNSNEQFF

d_gene: TRBD1
v_gene: TRBV4-3
j_gene: TRBJ2-7
abundance: -
CDR3nt: TGCGCCAGCAGCCTCGGACAGGGTGGCTACGAGCAGTACTTC
CDR3aa: CASSLGQGGYEQYF